What follows are 25 T cell receptor beta chains derived from one specimen sequenced in a study of CD8 T cells in Susac syndrome. With random hexamers, about 0.5 to 1 ug RNA was reverse transcribed. MiXCR, applied by TCRdb to the immunoSEQ multiplex PCR reads, yields one record per CDR3 protein. This sample carries fewer than 140,000 distinct CDR3 sequences, approximately 94% of them seen once, and the ten largest clones take over 0.4%. Sequencing was done on a sample of CD8+ T cells from PBMCs. Source of these receptors: a human donor with Susac syndrome.

The V call is TRBV14, the J call TRBJ2-1, with a weak D call TRBD1 (6 bases). The germline V gene has CDR1 SGHDN and CDR2 FVKESK. The CDR3 runs 15 residues. The V end was cut by 1 base, the J end by 0 bases, with 7 bases between. CDR3 bases: TGTGCCAGCAGCCAAGGCAGGGGCTCCTACAATGAGCAGTTCTTC. Its protein product is CASSQGRGSYNEQFF.

The rearrangement links TRBV19 to TRBJ2-5; D call uncertain. The CDR3 spans 11 residues. Per the germline V gene, CDR1 is LNHDA and CDR2 is SQIVND (reference sequence). V was clipped by 3 bases and J by 5 bases, with 4 bases between them. CDR3 nucleotide sequence: TGTGCCAGTAGTATGGGTGAGACCCAGTACTTC. Encoded protein: CASSMGETQYF.

In this sample, this clonotype turned up a few times. This chain links TRBV4-1 with TRBJ2-3; D gene ambiguous. The CDR3 runs to 16 residues. Trimming removed 0 bases from V and 2 bases from J, with 12 bases in between. From germline, CDR1 is MGHRA and CDR2 YSYEKL. CDR3 sequence: CASSQEYWSYTDTQYF. The CDR3 DNA sequence: TGCGCCAGCAGCCAAGAGTACTGGTCCTACACAGATACGCAGTATTTT.

This chain connects TRBV3-1 to TRBJ1-6; D might be TRBD1 (6 bases). CDR3 length equals 18 residues. CDR1 LGHDT and CDR2 YNNKEL come from the germline V gene (reference sequence). The germline V and J ends were trimmed by 4 bases and 5 bases, with 21 bases remaining between them. In DNA, the CDR3 is TGTGCCAGCAGCCTTAGACAGGTTATCCGATCGGATAATTCACCCCTCCACTTT. Encoded protein: CASSLRQVIRSDNSPLHF.

The chain uses TRBV4-3 and TRBJ2-7; D gene ambiguous. Germline CDR1 and CDR2: LGHNA and YSLEER. The CDR3 contains 15 residues. V lost 0 bases and J 6 bases, leaving 15 bases between the germline ends. The CDR3 loop is CASSQDPAASGEQYF. Here the CDR3 DNA reads TGCGCCAGCAGCCAAGATCCGGCGGCCTCCGGCGAGCAGTACTTC.

The chain has TRBV27 and TRBJ2-1; possibly TRBD1 or TRBD2 for D (5 bases each). Trimming took off 0 bases at V and 10 bases at J, with 13 bases between the two ends. The V gene's germline CDR1 is MNHEY and CDR2 SMNVEV (reference sequence). CDR3 length: 14 residues. The CDR3 spells CASSLSGTQPEQFF. The CDR3 DNA is TGTGCCAGCAGTTTATCGGGGACCCAACCAGAGCAGTTCTTC.

The chain has TRBV27 and TRBJ1-2, with a possible D match to TRBD1 (5 bases). Trimming shortened V by 9 bases and J by 3 bases, and 14 bases separated the two germline ends. The CDR3 loop spans 13 amino acids. Germline CDR1 is MNHEY and CDR2 is SMNVEV (reference sequence). The chain's CDR3 is CASWGGGYYGYTF. The CDR3 DNA reads TGTGCCAGTTGGGGCGGAGGATACTATGGCTACACCTTC.

The chain uses TRBV27 and TRBJ1-5, with a possible D match to TRBD1 (6 bases). V gave up 3 bases and J gave up 6 bases, with 12 bases separating them. Germline lookup yields CDR1 MNHEY and CDR2 SMNVEV (reference sequence). The CDR3 loop spans 14 amino acids. The CDR3 is CASSFSRGGQPQHF. CDR3 sequence (DNA): TGTGCCAGCAGTTTCAGCAGGGGAGGTCAGCCCCAGCATTTT.

The rearrangement joins TRBV27 to TRBJ2-3; D is possibly TRBD1 (5 bases). Trimming removed 6 bases from V and 2 bases from J, with 24 bases in between. Germline V gives CDR1 MNHEY, CDR2 SMNVEV (reference sequence). CDR3 length: 18 amino acids. The CDR3 region is CASRLWIDSEISTDTQYF. The CDR3 DNA follows: TGTGCCAGCAGACTCTGGATTGACAGCGAGATTTCCACAGATACGCAGTATTTT.

J is TRBJ1-2 and V is TRBV9; TRBD1 is a possible D gene (6 bases). This CDR3 has 15 amino acids. V was shortened by 0 bases and J by 7 bases, with 16 bases between the two germline ends. CDR1 and CDR2 (germline): SGDLS, YYNGEE. The CDR3, as DNA: TGTGCCAGCAGCGTAGCATTCCGGGACATTAGTGGCTACACCTTC. Translated: CASSVAFRDISGYTF.

As concerns this clonotype: A much more abundant neighbour one base away suggests this may be a read error. This rearrangement joins TRBV6-2 or TRBV6-3 to TRBJ1-1; D possibly corresponds to TRBD1 (5 bases). The CDR3 has 12 amino acids. The germline CDR1 and CDR2 sequences are MNHEY and SVGEGT. CDR3 DNA sequence: TGTGCCAGCAGTTGGGGGAACACTGAAGTTTTCTTT. Translation: CASSWGNTEVFF.

This chain uses TRBV12-5 with TRBJ2-3; the D is unclear. CDR1 LGHNT and CDR2 FRNRAP come from the germline V gene. Trimming took off 0 bases at V and 6 bases at J, with 7 bases between the two ends. This CDR3 spans 13 amino acids. This CDR3 reads CASGLVAWDTQYF. The CDR3 coding sequence is TGTGCTAGTGGTTTGGTAGCGTGGGATACGCAGTATTTT.

The V call is TRBV13, the J call TRBJ2-6, with D hard to call. Trimming left V 6 bases short and J 8 bases short, with 8 bases between. Germline assignment: CDR1 PRHDT and CDR2 FYEKMQ (reference sequence). The CDR3 is made up of 12 amino acids. The CDR3 DNA follows: TGTGCCAGCAGACCTTATCCCAACGTCCTGACTTTC. Its translation: CASRPYPNVLTF.

This clonotype was seen a handful of times. The rearrangement uses TRBV12-3 or TRBV12-4 and TRBJ1-1; 8 bases are a match to TRBD1. The V gene end was trimmed by 6 bases and the J gene end by 1 base; junction bases not matched to a gene: 4. The CDR3 covers 14 residues. CDR3 bases: TGTGCCAGCAGCGCAGGGGGCTCGAACACTGAAGCTTTCTTT. Translated: CASSAGGSNTEAFF.

This chain uses TRBV7-6 with TRBJ1-1; tentative D call: TRBD1 (5 bases). The germline V and J ends were trimmed by 6 bases and 1 base, with 9 bases remaining between them. CDR1 and CDR2 (germline): SGHVS, FNYEAQ. The CDR3 length is 13 residues. The CDR3: CASSWDGNTEAFF. CDR3 bases: TGTGCCAGCAGTTGGGACGGGAACACTGAAGCTTTCTTT.

The chain joins TRBV27 to TRBJ2-3; D could derive from TRBD1 or TRBD2 (5 bases each). The CDR3 is 13 amino acids. Germline V lookup: CDR1 MNHEY, CDR2 SMNVEV (reference sequence). Trimming left V 2 bases short and J 8 bases short, with 11 bases between. DNA of the CDR3: TGTGCCAGCAGTTTAGGGGGAGTGGGTACGCAGTATTTT. Its protein is CASSLGGVGTQYF.

This clonotype was counted a single time. J is TRBJ2-1 and V is TRBV29-1; tentative D call: TRBD1 (6 bases). This CDR3 spans 14 amino acids. CDR1 and CDR2 from the germline V gene are SQVTM and ANQGSEA. The V end lost 6 bases, the J end lost 12 bases, and 24 bases lay between the germline ends. The CDR3 sequence is CSVPSRDTVEGQFF. The CDR3 DNA follows: TGCAGCGTCCCCAGCCGGGACACGGTCGAAGGGCAGTTCTTC.

The genes are TRBV6-2 or TRBV6-3 and TRBJ1-1, with unresolved D. V shed 4 bases and J shed 11 bases, with 14 bases lying between them. The CDR3 is 12 residues long. Germline-derived CDR1 and CDR2 are MNHEY and SVGEGT. CDR3 residues: CASSSHGRDAFF. As DNA, the CDR3 is TGTGCCAGCAGTTCCCACGGGAGGGATGCTTTCTTT.

This clonotype appeared a single time. The chain has TRBV20-1 and TRBJ2-2; D is possibly TRBD2 (5 bases). The CDR3 sequence is 14 residues long. Trimming cost V 1 base and J 3 bases, with 9 bases left between them. Per the germline V gene, CDR1 is DFQATT and CDR2 is SNEGSKA (reference sequence). This CDR3 reads CSARADSYTGELFF. CDR3 DNA: TGCAGTGCTAGAGCGGACTCCTACACCGGGGAGCTGTTTTTT.

The J gene is TRBJ2-7, the V gene TRBV4-1, with TRBD1 matching over 7 bases. J was trimmed by 2 bases and V by 0 bases; bases with no gene match: 7. CDR3 size: 16 residues. Per germline, CDR1 MGHRA and CDR2 YSYEKL. The CDR3 is CASSQEPGTAAYEQYF. As DNA, the CDR3 is TGCGCCAGCAGCCAAGAGCCGGGGACAGCCGCCTACGAGCAGTACTTC.

This chain uses TRBV12-3 or TRBV12-4 with TRBJ2-5; D is undetermined. The V gene lost 6 bases and the J gene lost 5 bases, with 13 bases spanning the gap. The CDR3 totals 13 residues. DNA for the CDR3: TGTGCCAGCAGCCTCCCTAACACGGAGACCCAGTACTTC. It encodes CASSLPNTETQYF.

This clonotype was seen a single time. The chain uses TRBV20-1 and TRBJ1-2; TRBD1 is a possible D gene (5 bases). CDR3 size: 15 residues. CDR1 and CDR2 (germline): DFQATT, SNEGSKA (reference sequence). Trimming took 0 bases from V and 5 from J, leaving 16 bases between them. This chain's CDR3 is CSARDMVTVGYGYTF. The CDR3 DNA reads as TGCAGTGCTAGAGATATGGTGACAGTTGGGTATGGCTACACCTTC.

The chain links TRBV5-4 to TRBJ2-7, with 10 bases matching TRBD1. There are 14 residues in the CDR3. CDR1 is SGHNT, CDR2 YYREEE, per germline (reference sequence). Trimming cost V 2 bases and J 4 bases; bases outside gene matches: 3. As DNA, the CDR3 is TGTGCCAGCAGCTTCCGGGACAGGGGATACGAGCAGTACTTC. Its translation: CASSFRDRGYEQYF.

The V call is TRBV24-1, the J call TRBJ2-5; D uncertain. V was trimmed by 4 bases and J by 5 bases, leaving 22 bases between them. The CDR3 consists of 17 residues. Germline values: CDR1 KGHDR, CDR2 SFDVKD. CDR3 loop: CATSESYRANLRETQYF. DNA of the CDR3: TGTGCCACCAGTGAGTCCTACCGGGCCAACCTCCGGGAGACCCAGTACTTC.

This rearrangement joins TRBV27 to TRBJ1-2; maybe TRBD1 (5 bases). Germline V gives CDR1 MNHEY, CDR2 SMNVEV (reference sequence). V lost 0 bases and J lost 1, with 9 bases in between. The CDR3 has 15 residues. CDR3 residues: CASSLSGAHNYGYTF. DNA for the CDR3: TGTGCCAGCAGTTTATCAGGGGCCCATAACTATGGCTACACCTTC.